The T cell receptor (beta chain) described here comes from a study of spatial heterogeneity in lung cancer. About the research overall: Mean representation of each unique TCR and UMI combination in the raw reads exceeded eight occurrences. Notes on the study in general: Tumors with more nonsynonymous mutations had more expanded intratumoral alpha and beta TCRs.

This CDR3 region has 15 residues. From germline, CDR1 is MRHNA and CDR2 SNTAGT. Germline trimming cut 3 bases from V and 4 bases from J; bases unmatched to any gene: 7. This clonotype is labeled medium-sized (0.01 to 0.1%). The antigen is undetermined. TCRdb re-called the 5' RACE reads through MiXCR, storing one row per CDR3 protein. The table has approximately 8,000 distinct CDR3 sequences, 9% to 10% seen once; the top ten hold 12%. Time point in this sample: sample taken at primary tumor resection. Whole RNA, isolated from tumor, nontumor lung or frozen PBMC, was sequenced without prior sorting. The gene calls are TRBV6-4 and TRBJ1-2, with 8 bases lining up with TRBD1. The TCR sequence derives from a male donor with early-stage non-small cell lung cancer. The sequencing here drew on lung tumor tissue, taken at surgery. The CDR3 sequence: CASSDNGQGSYGYTF. CDR3 bases: TGTGCCAGCAGTGATAACGGACAGGGAAGCTATGGCTACACCTTC.